Sequencing of this TCR beta chain was carried out in a study of monozygotic twins with inflammatory bowel disease. Study-wide points: No repertoire similarity difference was seen between concordant and discordant twins; power was possibly limited. Fewer clonotypes were shared with others by IBD patients than by healthy twins, especially with disease activity.

Remarks on this clonotype: Antigen: not known.

Used for each TCR library was roughly 3,300 ng of total RNA. Researchers put TCRalpha and TCRbeta cDNA through two nested PCRs lasting about 17 and 10 cycles. One entry per CDR3 protein, without DNA, is what TCRdb gives after re-calling the 5' RACE reads. This sample's table has some 83,000 distinct CDR3 sequences. This CDR3 has 15 residues. Germline assignment: CDR1 SEHNR and CDR2 FQNEAQ (reference sequence). The receptor comes from a human donor with ulcerative colitis or Crohn's disease, or a healthy co-twin of an affected twin (not recorded which). The rearrangement uses TRBV7-9 and TRBJ1-4; TCRdb picks TRBD1, but there is no DNA to check that call. The sample consisted of blood. The CDR3 is CASSAGAGTNEKLFF.